Included here is one T cell receptor (beta chain) sequence, with context. The target antigen is unknown. From germline, CDR1 is LGHNA and CDR2 YSLEER. This CDR3 spans 13 amino acids. The germline V and J ends were trimmed by 0 bases and 6 bases, with 6 bases remaining between them. The entry originates in a study of lymphopenia after photon versus proton radiotherapy. General study points: Relative stability marked proton patients; photon patients lost diversity and naive cells. Survival link was tested only in deceased patients; proton benefit remains a possibility. Post-nadir TCR diversity decline inversely tracked overall survival among those who died.

Libraries were prepared by immunoSEQ multiplex PCR; TCRdb keeps only in-frame clonotypes and omits some of them. The data contain around 7,500 clones, roughly nine tenths of them singletons. The input for sequencing was peripheral blood, taken from a patient treated with photon-based radiotherapy. The receptor was isolated from a woman aged 70-85 years with pancreatic cancer. The J gene is TRBJ2-1, the V gene TRBV4-3; no firm D call. The CDR3 DNA sequence: TGCGCCAGCAGCCAAGAACTGGGCAATGAGCAGTTCTTC. The encoded protein is CASSQELGNEQFF.